The T cell receptor (beta chain) under discussion was sequenced for a study of cytomegalovirus exposure and HLA in healthy donors. Study observations and caveats: Sequencing likely caused a cluster of highly shared sequence variants. There were 150 or so TCR beta chains listed as cytomegalovirus-associated. In a later analysis, V- and J-gene trimming of beta chains associated with a DCLRE1C missense variant, replicated independently.

Germline assignment: CDR1 KGHSH and CDR2 LQKENI. V lost 3 bases and J 3 bases, leaving 12 bases between the germline ends. This CDR3 spans 15 amino acids. Remarks on this clone: The antigen is unknown.

This PCR relied on a set of 60 Vbeta primers and 13 Jbeta primers. Sequenced by immunoSEQ multiplex PCR; TCRdb stores in-frame clones only, minus some. The sample shows roughly 120,000 clones, approximately 78% of them seen only once. The sequencing sample was made of PBMCs. This clonotype originated in a man in his forties in good health and CMV-seronegative. V usage is TRBV18 and J usage is TRBJ1-3; tentative D call: TRBD1 (5 bases). CDR3 in DNA: TGTGCCAGCTCACCTCGCGACAGTAATGGAAACACCATATATTTT. Translation: CASSPRDSNGNTIYF. The full variable domain, with the rest looked up from reference TRBV18 and TRBJ1-3, is NAGVMQNPRHLVRRRGQEARLRCSPMKGHSHVYWYRQLPEEGLKFMVYLQKENIIDESGMPKERFSAEFPKEGPSILRIQQVVRGDSAAYFCASSPRDSNGNTIYFGEGSWLTVV.